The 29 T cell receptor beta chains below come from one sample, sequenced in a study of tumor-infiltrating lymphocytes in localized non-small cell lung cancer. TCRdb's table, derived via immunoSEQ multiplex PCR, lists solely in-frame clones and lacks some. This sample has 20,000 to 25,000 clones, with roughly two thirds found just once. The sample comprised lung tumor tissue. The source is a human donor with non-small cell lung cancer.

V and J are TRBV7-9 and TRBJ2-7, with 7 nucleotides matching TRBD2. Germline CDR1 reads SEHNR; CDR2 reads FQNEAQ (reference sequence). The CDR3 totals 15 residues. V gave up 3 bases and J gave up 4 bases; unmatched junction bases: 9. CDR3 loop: CASSFEWDSGYEQYF. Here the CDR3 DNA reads TGTGCCAGCAGCTTCGAGTGGGATAGCGGGTACGAGCAGTACTTC.

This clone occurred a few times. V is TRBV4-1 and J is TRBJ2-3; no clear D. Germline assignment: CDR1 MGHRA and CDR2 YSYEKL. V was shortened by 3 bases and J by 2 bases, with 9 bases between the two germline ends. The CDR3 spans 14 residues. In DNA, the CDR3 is TGCGCCAGCAGCCAGGGCAGGTTCACAGATACGCAGTATTTT. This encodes CASSQGRFTDTQYF.

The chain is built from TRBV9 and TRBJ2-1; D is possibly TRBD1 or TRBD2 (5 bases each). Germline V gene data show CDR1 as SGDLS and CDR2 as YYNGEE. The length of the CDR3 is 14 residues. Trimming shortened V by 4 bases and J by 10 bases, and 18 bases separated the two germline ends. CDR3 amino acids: CASSRLPTRDEQFF. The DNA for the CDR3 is TGTGCCAGCAGCCGCCTGCCTACTAGGGACGAGCAGTTCTTC.

The CDR3 DNA reads TGTGCCAGCAGCTTGGGTTTTGGCGGGGGACAAACAACTAATGAAAAACTGTTTTTT. Residues: CASSLGFGGGQTTNEKLFF. J is TRBJ1-4 and V is TRBV5-6; D is perhaps TRBD1 (6 bases). The CDR3 is 19 amino acids. The V end lost 0 bases, the J end lost 0 bases, and 18 bases lay between the germline ends. Germline values: CDR1 SGHDT, CDR2 YYEEEE. Full variable domain (missing parts from reference TRBV5-6 and TRBJ1-4): DAGVTQSPTHLIKTRGQQVTLRCSPKSGHDTVSWYQQALGQGPQFIFQYYEEEERQRGNFPDRFSGHQFPNYSSELNVNALLLGDSALYLCASSLGFGGGQTTNEKLFFGSGTQLSVL.

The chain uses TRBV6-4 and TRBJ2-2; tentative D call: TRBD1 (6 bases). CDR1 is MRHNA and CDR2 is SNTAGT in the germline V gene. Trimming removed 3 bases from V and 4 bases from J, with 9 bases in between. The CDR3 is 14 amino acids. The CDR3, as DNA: TGTGCCAGCAGTGAGGACAGTTCCACCGGGGAGCTGTTTTTT. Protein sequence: CASSEDSSTGELFF.

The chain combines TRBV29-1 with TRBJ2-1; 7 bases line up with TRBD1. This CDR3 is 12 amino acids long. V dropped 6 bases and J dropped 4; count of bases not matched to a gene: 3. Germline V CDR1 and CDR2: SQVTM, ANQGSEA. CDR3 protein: CSVDRVYNEQFF. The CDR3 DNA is TGCAGCGTCGACAGGGTTTACAATGAGCAGTTCTTC.

The DNA for the CDR3 is TGTGCCAGCAGCTCCCGCTGGGGGTGGGAGAAGAGCTACACCTTC. Amino acids: CASSSRWGWEKSYTF. The chain carries TRBV7-2 and TRBJ1-2; D is possibly TRBD1 (5 bases). V was shortened by 4 bases and J by 9 bases, with 21 bases between the two germline ends. This CDR3 is built from 15 residues. Germline V gene lookup returns CDR1 SGHTA and CDR2 FQGNSA.

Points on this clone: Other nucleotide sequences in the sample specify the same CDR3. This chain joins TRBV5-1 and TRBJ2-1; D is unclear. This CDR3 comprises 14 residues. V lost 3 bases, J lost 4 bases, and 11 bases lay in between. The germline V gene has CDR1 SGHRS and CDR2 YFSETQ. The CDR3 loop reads CASSSSTHYNEQFF. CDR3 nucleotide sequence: TGCGCCAGCAGCTCGAGTACCCATTACAATGAGCAGTTCTTC.

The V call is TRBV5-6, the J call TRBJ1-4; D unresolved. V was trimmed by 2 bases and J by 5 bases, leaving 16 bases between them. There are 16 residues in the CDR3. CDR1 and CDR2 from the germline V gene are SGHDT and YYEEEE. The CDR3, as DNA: TGTGCCAGCAGCTTCGGCCAGAGGGTTCAAAATGAAAAACTGTTTTTT. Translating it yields CASSFGQRVQNEKLFF.

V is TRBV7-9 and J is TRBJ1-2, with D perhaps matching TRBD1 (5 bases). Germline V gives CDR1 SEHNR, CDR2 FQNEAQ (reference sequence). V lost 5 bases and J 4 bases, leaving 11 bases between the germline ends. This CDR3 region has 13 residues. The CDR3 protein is CASSLQEIYGYTF. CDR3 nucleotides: TGTGCCAGCAGCCTACAGGAGATCTATGGCTACACCTTC.

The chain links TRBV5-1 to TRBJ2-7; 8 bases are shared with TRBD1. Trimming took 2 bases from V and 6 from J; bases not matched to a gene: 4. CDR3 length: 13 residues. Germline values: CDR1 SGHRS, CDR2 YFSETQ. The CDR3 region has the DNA TGCGCCAGCAGCTTTACGACAGGGGTCGAGCAGTACTTC. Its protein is CASSFTTGVEQYF.

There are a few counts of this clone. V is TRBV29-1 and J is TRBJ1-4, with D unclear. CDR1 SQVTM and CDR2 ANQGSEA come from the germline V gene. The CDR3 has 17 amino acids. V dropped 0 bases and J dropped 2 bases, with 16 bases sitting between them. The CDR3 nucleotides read TGCAGCGTTGAAGATGCGGAGGGAGGGCCGACTAATGAAAAACTGTTTTTT. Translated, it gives CSVEDAEGGPTNEKLFF.

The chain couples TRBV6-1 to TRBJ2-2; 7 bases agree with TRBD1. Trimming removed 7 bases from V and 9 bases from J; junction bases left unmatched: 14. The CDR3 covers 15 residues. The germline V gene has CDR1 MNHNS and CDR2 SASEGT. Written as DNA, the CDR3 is TGTGCCAGCAACCTTAGACAGGGTGAAGTCCGGGAGCTGTTTTTT. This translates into CASNLRQGEVRELFF.

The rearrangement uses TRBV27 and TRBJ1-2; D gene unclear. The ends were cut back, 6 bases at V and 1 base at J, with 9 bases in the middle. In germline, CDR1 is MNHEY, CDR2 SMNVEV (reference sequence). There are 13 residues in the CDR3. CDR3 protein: CASRDGINYGYTF. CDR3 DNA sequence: TGTGCCAGCAGGGACGGAATTAACTATGGCTACACCTTC.

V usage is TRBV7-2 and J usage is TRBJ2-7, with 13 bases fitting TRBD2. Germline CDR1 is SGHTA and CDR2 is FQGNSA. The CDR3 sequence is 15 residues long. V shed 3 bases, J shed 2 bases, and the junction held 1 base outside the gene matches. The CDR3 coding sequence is TGTGCCAGCAGCTTTGGGACTAGCGGGACCTACGAGCAGTACTTC. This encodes CASSFGTSGTYEQYF.

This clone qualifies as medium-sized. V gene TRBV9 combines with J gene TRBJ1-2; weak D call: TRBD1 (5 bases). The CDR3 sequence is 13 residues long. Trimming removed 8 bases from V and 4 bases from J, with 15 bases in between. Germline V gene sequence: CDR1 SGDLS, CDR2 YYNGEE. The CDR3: CASHGTSRYGYTF. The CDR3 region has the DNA TGTGCCAGTCACGGGACTTCACGCTATGGCTACACCTTC.

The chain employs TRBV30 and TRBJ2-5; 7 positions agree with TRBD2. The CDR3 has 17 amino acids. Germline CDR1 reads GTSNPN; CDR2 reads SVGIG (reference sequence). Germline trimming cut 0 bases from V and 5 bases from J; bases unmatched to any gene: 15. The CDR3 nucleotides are TGTGCCTGGAGTGTAGTCGGCGGGGGAGTACCCCGGGAGACCCAGTACTTC. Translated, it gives CAWSVVGGGVPRETQYF.

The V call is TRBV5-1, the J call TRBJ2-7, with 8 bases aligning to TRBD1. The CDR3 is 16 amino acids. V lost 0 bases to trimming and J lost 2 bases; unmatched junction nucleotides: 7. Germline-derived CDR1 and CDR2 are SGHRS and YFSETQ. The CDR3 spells CASSLGPGQGPYEQYF. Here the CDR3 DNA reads TGCGCCAGCAGCTTGGGGCCCGGACAGGGCCCCTACGAGCAGTACTTC.

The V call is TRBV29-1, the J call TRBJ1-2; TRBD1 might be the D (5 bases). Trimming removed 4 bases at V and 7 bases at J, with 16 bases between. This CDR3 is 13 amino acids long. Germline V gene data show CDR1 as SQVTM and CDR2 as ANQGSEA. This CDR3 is CSVGGEPVGGYTF. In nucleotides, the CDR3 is TGCAGCGTTGGAGGGGAACCTGTGGGTGGCTACACCTTC. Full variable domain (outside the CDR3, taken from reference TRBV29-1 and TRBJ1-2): SAVISQKPSRDICQRGTSLTIQCQVDSQVTMMFWYRQQPGQSLTLIATANQGSEATYESGFVIDKFPISRPNLTFSTLTVSNMSPEDSSIYLCSVGGEPVGGYTFGSGTRLTVV.

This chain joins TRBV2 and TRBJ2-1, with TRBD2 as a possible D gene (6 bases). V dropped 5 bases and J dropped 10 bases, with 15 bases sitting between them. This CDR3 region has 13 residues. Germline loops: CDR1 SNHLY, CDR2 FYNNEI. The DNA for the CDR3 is TGTGCCAGCAGTTTGACTAGAAGCGGAGAGCAGTTCTTC. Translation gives CASSLTRSGEQFF.

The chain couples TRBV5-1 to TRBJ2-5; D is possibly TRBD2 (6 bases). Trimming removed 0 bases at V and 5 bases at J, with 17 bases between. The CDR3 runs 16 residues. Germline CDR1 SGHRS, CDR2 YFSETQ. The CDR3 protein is CASSLDPGSDGETQYF. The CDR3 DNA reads TGCGCCAGCAGCTTGGATCCCGGGAGCGATGGGGAGACCCAGTACTTC.

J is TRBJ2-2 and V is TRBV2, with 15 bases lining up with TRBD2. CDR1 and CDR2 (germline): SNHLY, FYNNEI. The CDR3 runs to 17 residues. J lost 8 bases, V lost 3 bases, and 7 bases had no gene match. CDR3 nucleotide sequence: TGTGCCAGCAGTGATTGGGGGACTAGCGGGAGGCCAGGGGAGCTGTTTTTT. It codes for CASSDWGTSGRPGELFF.

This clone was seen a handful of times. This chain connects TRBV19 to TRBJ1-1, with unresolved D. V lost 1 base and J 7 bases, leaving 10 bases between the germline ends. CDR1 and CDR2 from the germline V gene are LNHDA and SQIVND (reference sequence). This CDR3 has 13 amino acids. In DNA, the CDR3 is TGTGCCAGTAGTATAGGCGTGTATGATGAAGCTTTCTTT. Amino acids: CASSIGVYDEAFF.

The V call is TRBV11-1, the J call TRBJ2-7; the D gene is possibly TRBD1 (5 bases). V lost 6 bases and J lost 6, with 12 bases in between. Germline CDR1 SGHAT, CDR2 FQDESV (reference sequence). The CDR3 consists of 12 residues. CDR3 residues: CASSPGFGEQYF. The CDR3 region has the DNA TGTGCCAGCAGTCCAGGGTTTGGCGAGCAGTACTTC.

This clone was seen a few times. CDR3 sequence: CASMGLASYNEQFF. In DNA, the CDR3 is TGCGCCAGCATGGGACTAGCGTCCTACAATGAGCAGTTCTTC. J is TRBJ2-1 and V is TRBV10-2; 10 bases fit TRBD2. V lost 7 bases to trimming and J lost 1 base; unmatched junction nucleotides: 1. This CDR3 is built from 14 residues. Germline CDR1 reads WSHSY; CDR2 reads SAAADI.

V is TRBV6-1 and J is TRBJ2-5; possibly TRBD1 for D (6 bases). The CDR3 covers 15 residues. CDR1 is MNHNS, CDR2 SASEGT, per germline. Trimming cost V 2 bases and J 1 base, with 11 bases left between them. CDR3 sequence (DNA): TGTGCCAGCAGTGAATTTGGACAGTCCCAAGAGACCCAGTACTTC. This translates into CASSEFGQSQETQYF.

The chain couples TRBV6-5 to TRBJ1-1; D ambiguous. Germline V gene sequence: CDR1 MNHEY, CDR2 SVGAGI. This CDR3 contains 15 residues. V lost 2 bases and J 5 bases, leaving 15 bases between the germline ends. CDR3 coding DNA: TGTGCCAGCAGTTACCGGCCAGAGCGGGGAACTGAAGCTTTCTTT. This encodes CASSYRPERGTEAFF.

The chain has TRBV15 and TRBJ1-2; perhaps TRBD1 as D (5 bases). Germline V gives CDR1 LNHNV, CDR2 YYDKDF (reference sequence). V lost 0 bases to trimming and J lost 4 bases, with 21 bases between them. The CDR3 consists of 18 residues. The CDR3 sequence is CATSRDSRWQGDGYGYTF. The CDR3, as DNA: TGTGCCACCAGCAGAGATAGCCGCTGGCAGGGCGATGGCTATGGCTACACCTTC.

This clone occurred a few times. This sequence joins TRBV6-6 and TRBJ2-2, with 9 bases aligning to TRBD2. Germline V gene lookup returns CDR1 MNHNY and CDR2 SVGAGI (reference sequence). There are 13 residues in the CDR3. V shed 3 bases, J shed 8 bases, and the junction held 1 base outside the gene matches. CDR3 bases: TGTGCCAGCAGTTATAGCGGGAGTGGGGAGCTGTTTTTT. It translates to CASSYSGSGELFF.